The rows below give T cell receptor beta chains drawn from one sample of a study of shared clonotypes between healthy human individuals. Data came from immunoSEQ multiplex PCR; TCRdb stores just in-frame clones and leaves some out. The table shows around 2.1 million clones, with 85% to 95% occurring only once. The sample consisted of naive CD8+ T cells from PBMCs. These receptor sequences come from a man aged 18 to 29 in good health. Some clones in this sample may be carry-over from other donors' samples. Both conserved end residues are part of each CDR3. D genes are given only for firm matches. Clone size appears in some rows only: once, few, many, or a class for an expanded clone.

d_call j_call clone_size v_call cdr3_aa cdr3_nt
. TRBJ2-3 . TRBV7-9 CASSQERSEDTQYF TGTGCCAGCAGCCAGGAGAGGTCTGAAGATACGCAGTATTTT
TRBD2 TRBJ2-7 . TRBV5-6 CASSLRLALAYEQYF TGTGCCAGCAGCTTGAGACTAGCGCTTGCCTACGAGCAGTACTTC
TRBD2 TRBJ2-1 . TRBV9 CASSVLPAGGVVNEQFF TGTGCCAGCAGCGTATTGCCAGCGGGAGGGGTAGTCAATGAGCAGTTCTTC
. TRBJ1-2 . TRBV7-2 CASSHTRTGTANYGYTF TGTGCCAGCAGCCATACAAGAACAGGAACAGCTAACTATGGCTACACCTTC
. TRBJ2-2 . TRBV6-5 CASSYSHDSQFGELFF TGTGCCAGCAGTTACTCCCATGACAGTCAATTCGGGGAGCTGTTTTTT
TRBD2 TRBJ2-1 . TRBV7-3 CASSLLAGGHLVSEQFF TGTGCCAGCAGCTTACTAGCGGGAGGGCATCTCGTCAGTGAGCAGTTCTTC
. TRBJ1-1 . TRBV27 CASSHQWEGGPLNTEAFF TGTGCCAGCAGTCACCAATGGGAAGGGGGGCCACTGAACACTGAAGCTTTCTTT
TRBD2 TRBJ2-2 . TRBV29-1 CSGGLAGGKPANTGELFF TGCAGCGGGGGACTAGCGGGAGGGAAACCCGCGAACACCGGGGAGCTGTTTTTT
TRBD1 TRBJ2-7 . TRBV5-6 CASSSDRDPYEQYF TGTGCCAGCAGCTCGGACAGGGACCCCTACGAGCAGTACTTC
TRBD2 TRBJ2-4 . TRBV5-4 CASSLAGLDYLAKNIQYF TGTGCCAGCAGCTTGGCAGGACTAGACTACTTAGCCAAAAACATTCAGTACTTC
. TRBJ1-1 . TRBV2 CASSEWQARGRRSTEAFF TGTGCCAGCAGTGAATGGCAGGCTCGGGGCCGACGGTCGACTGAAGCTTTCTTT
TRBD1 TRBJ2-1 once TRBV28 CASSPGQGLSNEQFF TGTGCCAGCAGTCCAGGACAGGGACTTTCTAATGAGCAGTTCTTC
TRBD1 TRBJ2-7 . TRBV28 CASSATGGSEAYEQYF TGTGCCAGCAGTGCGACAGGGGGCAGCGAGGCCTACGAGCAGTACTTC
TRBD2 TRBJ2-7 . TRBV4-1 CASSQSPPSGRAEQYF TGCGCCAGCAGCCAAAGTCCCCCCAGCGGGAGGGCCGAGCAGTACTTC
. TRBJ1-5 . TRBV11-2 CASSFGGDSNQPQHF TGTGCCAGCAGCTTTGGAGGAGATAGCAATCAGCCCCAGCATTTT
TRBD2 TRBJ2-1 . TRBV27 CASSLSWREISYNEQFF TGTGCCAGCAGTTTATCTTGGCGGGAGATCTCCTACAATGAGCAGTTCTTC
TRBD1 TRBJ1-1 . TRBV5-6 CASSEQGFTEAFF TGTGCCAGCAGCGAACAGGGGTTCACTGAAGCTTTCTTT
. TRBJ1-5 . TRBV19 CASSIRGTNQPQHF TGTGCCAGTAGTATCCGGGGGACGAATCAGCCCCAGCATTTT
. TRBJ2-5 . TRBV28 CASSQQETQYF TGTGCCAGCAGCCAACAAGAGACCCAGTACTTC
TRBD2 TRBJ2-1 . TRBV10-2 CASIGLAALSYNEQFF TGCGCCAGCATCGGACTAGCGGCGTTATCCTACAATGAGCAGTTCTTC
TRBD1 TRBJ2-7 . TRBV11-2 CASSLATGAYEQYF TGTGCCAGCAGCTTAGCTACAGGGGCCTACGAGCAGTACTTC
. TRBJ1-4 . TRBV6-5 CASSPTRGGIEKLFF TGTGCCAGCAGCCCAACCAGAGGGGGGATCGAAAAACTGTTTTTT
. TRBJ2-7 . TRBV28 CASSFGLSSYEQYF TGTGCCAGCAGTTTTGGGCTAAGCTCCTACGAGCAGTACTTC
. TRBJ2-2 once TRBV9 CASKGAGTGELFF TGTGCCAGCAAAGGGGCCGGCACCGGGGAGCTGTTTTTT
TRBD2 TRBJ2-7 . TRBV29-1 CSVVPGGGYEQYF TGCAGCGTTGTCCCCGGGGGGGGCTACGAGCAGTACTTC
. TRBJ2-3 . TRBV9 CASSVATYGTDTQYF TGTGCCAGCAGCGTAGCTACTTATGGCACAGATACGCAGTATTTT